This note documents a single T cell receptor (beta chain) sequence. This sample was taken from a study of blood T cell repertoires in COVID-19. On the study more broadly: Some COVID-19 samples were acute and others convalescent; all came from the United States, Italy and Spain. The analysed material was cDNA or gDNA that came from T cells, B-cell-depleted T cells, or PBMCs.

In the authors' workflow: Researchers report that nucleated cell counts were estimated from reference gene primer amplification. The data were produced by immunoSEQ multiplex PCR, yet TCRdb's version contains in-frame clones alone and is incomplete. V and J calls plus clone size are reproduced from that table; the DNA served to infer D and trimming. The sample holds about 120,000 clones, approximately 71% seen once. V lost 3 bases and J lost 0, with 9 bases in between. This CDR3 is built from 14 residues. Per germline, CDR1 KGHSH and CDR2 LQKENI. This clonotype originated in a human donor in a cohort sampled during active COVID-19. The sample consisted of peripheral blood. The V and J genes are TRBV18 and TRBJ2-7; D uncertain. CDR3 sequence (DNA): TGTGCCAGCTCACCCCTTGCAGGCTCCTACGAGCAGTACTTC. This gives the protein CASSPLAGSYEQYF.